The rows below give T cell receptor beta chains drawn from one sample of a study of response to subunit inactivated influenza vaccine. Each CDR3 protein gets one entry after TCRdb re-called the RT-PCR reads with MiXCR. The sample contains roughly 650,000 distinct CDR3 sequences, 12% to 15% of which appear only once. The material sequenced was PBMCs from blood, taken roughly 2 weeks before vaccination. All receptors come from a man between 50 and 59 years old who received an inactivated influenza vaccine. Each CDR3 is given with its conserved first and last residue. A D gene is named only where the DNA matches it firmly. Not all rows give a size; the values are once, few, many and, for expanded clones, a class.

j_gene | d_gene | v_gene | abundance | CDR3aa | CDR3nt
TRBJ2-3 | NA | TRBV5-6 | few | CASSASLPDTQYF | TGTGCCAGCAGCGCCTCACTACCAGATACGCAGTATTTT
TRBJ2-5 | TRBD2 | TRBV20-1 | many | CSASRTSQETQYF | TGCAGTGCTAGCCGGACTAGTCAGGAGACCCAGTACTTC
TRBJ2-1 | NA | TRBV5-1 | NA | CASSLGGTLLNEQFF | TGCGCCAGCAGCTTGGGGGGGACCCTCCTCAATGAGCAGTTCTTC
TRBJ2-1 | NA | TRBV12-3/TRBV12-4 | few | CASSFGDINYNEQFF | TGTGCCAGCAGTTTTGGGGACATTAACTACAATGAGCAGTTCTTC
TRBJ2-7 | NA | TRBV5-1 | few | CASSPGPTYGYEQYF | TGCGCCAGCAGCCCGGGACCGACATACGGCTACGAGCAGTACTTC
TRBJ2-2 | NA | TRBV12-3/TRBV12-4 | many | CASSPNVNTGELFF | TGTGCCAGCAGTCCCAACGTCAACACCGGGGAGCTGTTTTTT
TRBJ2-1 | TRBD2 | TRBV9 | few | CASSDIRAAGGDEQFF | TGTGCCAGCAGCGACATCCGGGCCGCGGGGGGCGATGAGCAGTTCTTC
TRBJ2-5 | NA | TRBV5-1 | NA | CASSFPGSQETQYF | TGCGCCAGCAGCTTTCCCGGATCCCAAGAGACCCAGTACTTC
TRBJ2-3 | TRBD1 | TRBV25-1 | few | CATTGGTDTQYF | TGTGCCACTACAGGGGGCACAGATACGCAGTATTTT
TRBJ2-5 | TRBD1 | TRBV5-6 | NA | CASSETGGKQETQYF | TGTGCCAGCAGCGAGACAGGGGGGAAACAAGAGACCCAGTACTTC
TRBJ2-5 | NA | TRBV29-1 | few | CSVDSANKETQYF | TGCAGCGTTGACTCGGCAAACAAGGAGACCCAGTACTTC
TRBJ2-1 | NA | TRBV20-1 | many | CSANEGGTYNEQFF | TGCAGTGCTAATGAGGGAGGAACCTACAATGAGCAGTTCTTC
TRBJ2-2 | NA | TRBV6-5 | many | CASSSGQNTGELFF | TGTGCCAGCAGTTCGGGGCAGAACACCGGGGAGCTGTTTTTT
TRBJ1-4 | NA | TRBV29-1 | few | CSAQGRANEKLFF | TGCAGCGCCCAGGGCAGGGCTAATGAAAAACTGTTTTTT
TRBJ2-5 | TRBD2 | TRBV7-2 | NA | CASRIAGVETQYF | TGTGCCAGCCGAATAGCGGGAGTTGAGACCCAGTACTTC
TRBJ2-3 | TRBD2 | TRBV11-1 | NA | CASSHSSGSGTDTQYF | TGTGCCAGCAGCCATAGCAGCGGGAGTGGGACAGATACGCAGTATTTT
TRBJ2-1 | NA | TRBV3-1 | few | CASSQVGGRGEQFF | TGTGCCAGCAGCCAAGTCGGCGGCCGAGGTGAGCAGTTCTTC
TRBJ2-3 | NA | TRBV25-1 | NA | CASSEGGAFTDTQYF | TGTGCCAGCAGTGAAGGGGGGGCGTTCACAGATACGCAGTATTTT
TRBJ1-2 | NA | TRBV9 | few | CASSATSEPGPNRDGYTF | TGTGCCAGCAGCGCGACTTCCGAACCGGGACCAAATAGGGATGGCTACACCTTC
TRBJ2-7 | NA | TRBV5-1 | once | CASSLIGYSTGEQYF | TGCGCCAGCAGCTTGATCGGATATTCTACCGGCGAGCAGTACTTC
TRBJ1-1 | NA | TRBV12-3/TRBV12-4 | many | CASKEMISNTEAFF | TGTGCCAGCAAAGAAATGATTTCGAACACTGAAGCTTTCTTT
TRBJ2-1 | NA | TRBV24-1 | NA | CATSEDSSNNEQFF | TGTGCCACCAGCGAGGACAGCTCAAACAATGAGCAGTTCTTC
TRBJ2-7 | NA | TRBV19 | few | CASSLDREGSYEQYF | TGTGCCAGTAGCCTCGACAGGGAGGGCTCCTACGAGCAGTACTTC
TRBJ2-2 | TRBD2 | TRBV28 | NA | CASLGREGRIGELFF | TGTGCCAGTCTCGGGCGGGAGGGCCGAATCGGGGAGCTGTTTTTT